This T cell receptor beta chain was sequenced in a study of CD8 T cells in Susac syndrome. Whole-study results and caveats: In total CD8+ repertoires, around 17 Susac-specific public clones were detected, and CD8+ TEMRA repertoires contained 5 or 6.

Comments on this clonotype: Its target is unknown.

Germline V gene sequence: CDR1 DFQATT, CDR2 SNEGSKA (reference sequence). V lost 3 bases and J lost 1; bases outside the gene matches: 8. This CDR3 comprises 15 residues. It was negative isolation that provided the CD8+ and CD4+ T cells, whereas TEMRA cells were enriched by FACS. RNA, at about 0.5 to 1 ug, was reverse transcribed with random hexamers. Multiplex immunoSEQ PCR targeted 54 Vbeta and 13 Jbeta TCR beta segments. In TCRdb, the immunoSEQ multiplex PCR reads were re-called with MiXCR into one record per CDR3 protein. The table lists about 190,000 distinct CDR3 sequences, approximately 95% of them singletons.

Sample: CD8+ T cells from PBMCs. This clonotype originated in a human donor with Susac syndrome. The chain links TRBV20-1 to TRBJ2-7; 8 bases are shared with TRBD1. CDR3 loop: CSARARDRLSYEQYF. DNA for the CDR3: TGCAGTGCTAGGGCCCGGGACAGGCTTTCCTACGAGCAGTACTTC.